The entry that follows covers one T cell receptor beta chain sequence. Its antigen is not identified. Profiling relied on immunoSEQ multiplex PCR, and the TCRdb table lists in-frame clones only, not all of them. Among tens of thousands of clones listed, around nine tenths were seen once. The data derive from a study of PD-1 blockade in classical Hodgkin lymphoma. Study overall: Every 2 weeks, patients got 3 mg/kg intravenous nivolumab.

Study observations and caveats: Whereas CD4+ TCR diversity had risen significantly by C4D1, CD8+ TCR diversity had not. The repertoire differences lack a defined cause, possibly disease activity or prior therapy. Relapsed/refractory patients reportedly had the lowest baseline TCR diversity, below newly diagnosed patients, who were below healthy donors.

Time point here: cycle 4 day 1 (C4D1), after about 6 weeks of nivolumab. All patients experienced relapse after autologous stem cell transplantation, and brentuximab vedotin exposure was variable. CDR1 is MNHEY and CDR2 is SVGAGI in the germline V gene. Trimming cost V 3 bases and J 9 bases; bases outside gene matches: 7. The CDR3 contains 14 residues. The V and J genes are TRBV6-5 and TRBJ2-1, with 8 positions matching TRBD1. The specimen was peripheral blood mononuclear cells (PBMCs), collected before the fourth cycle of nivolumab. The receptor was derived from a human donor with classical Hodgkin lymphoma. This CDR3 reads CASSYGQGAAEQFF. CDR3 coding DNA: TGTGCCAGCAGTTATGGGCAGGGGGCGGCTGAGCAGTTCTTC.